Listed below are T cell receptor beta chains from one sample, sequenced in a study of CD8 T cells in ankylosing spondylitis. A single record per CDR3 protein comes from TCRdb applying MiXCR to the 5' RACE reads. The data contain 200,000 to 300,000 distinct CDR3 sequences, roughly 10% of them singletons. Sequences were obtained from blood, either unsorted or a sorted T cell fraction (not recorded which). Receptors were obtained from a male donor with ankylosing spondylitis or in good health (not recorded which). The CDR3 runs from the conserved cysteine through the conserved F or W. Each record gives: D gene, clone size, V gene, J gene, CDR3 protein, CDR3 DNA. D genes are given only for firm matches. Not every row has a clone size; where given, it reads once, few, many or a size class.

>TRBD1|few|TRBV10-3|TRBJ2-4
CAISEGEGQGRALQYF
TGTGCCATCAGTGAGGGGGAAGGACAGGGGAGAGCCCTTCAGTACTTC
>-|many|TRBV20-1|TRBJ1-4
CSAREAGKLFF
TGCAGTGCTAGAGAGGCAGGAAAACTGTTTTTT
>TRBD2|many|TRBV5-1|TRBJ2-5
CASSGLGGGTTRTQYF
TGCGCCAGCAGCGGCCTGGGCGGGGGGACGACCCGGACCCAGTACTTC
>TRBD1|few|TRBV13|TRBJ1-2
CASSQGQAGSNYGYTF
TGTGCCAGCAGCCAAGGACAGGCGGGTTCTAACTATGGCTACACCTTC
>TRBD1|few|TRBV10-3|TRBJ1-6
CAISASGTGGVDSPLHF
TGTGCCATCAGTGCCTCCGGGACAGGGGGCGTCGATTCACCCCTCCACTTT
>TRBD2|few|TRBV9|TRBJ2-3
CASSTTGTSSTDTQYF
TGTGCCAGCAGCACAACCGGGACTAGCAGCACAGATACGCAGTATTTT
>-|many|TRBV3-1|TRBJ2-5
CASSQARAETQYF
TGTGCCAGCAGCCAAGCGAGGGCAGAGACCCAGTACTTC
>TRBD2|many|TRBV5-1|TRBJ2-1
CASSWTSDNEQFF
TGCGCCAGCAGCTGGACTAGCGACAATGAGCAGTTCTTC
>-|few|TRBV20-1|TRBJ2-5
CGVGVIETQYF
TGCGGAGTTGGGGTTATAGAGACCCAGTACTTC
>TRBD2|many|TRBV4-2|TRBJ2-7
CASSQVLSGSPEQYF
TGTGCCAGCAGCCAAGTCCTGAGCGGGAGTCCCGAGCAGTACTTC
>TRBD2|many|TRBV6-4|TRBJ2-3
CASSVSGDTDTQYF
TGTGCCAGCAGTGTAAGCGGGGACACAGATACGCAGTATTTT
>-|few|TRBV3-1|TRBJ1-6
CASSQEAGVNYNSPLHF
TGTGCCAGCAGCCAAGAGGCAGGGGTGAACTATAATTCACCCCTCCACTTT
>TRBD2|-|TRBV7-3|TRBJ2-1
CASSRGLPNYNEQFF
TGTGCCAGCAGCCGGGGACTACCTAACTACAATGAGCAGTTCTTC
>TRBD1|many|TRBV3-1|TRBJ1-1
CASSQDVTGGAKAFF
TGTGCCAGCAGCCAAGACGTTACAGGGGGCGCGAAGGCTTTCTTT
>TRBD2|many|TRBV27|TRBJ2-1
CASSKTSGSGYEQFF
TGTGCCAGCAGTAAGACTAGCGGGAGTGGCTATGAGCAGTTCTTC
>TRBD2|few|TRBV20-1|TRBJ2-1
CSALPRTSGSYNEQFF
TGCAGTGCTCTACCGAGGACTAGCGGCTCCTACAATGAGCAGTTCTTC
>TRBD2|many|TRBV7-3|TRBJ2-6
CASSPGGYSGANVLTF
TGTGCCAGCAGCCCCGGGGGGTACTCTGGGGCCAACGTCCTGACTTTC
>TRBD2|few|TRBV7-8|TRBJ2-1
CASYTPGLAGEGFF
TGTGCCAGCTATACCCCGGGACTAGCGGGGGAGGGGTTCTTC